This T cell receptor beta chain was recorded in a study of cytomegalovirus exposure and HLA in healthy donors. Donors were ostensibly healthy at sampling, although undocumented immune exposures were probable. The PCR employed 60 Vbeta primers together with 13 Jbeta primers. Profiled with immunoSEQ multiplex PCR; TCRdb holds only in-frame clones, not every one. Of tens of thousands of clones in the sample, 60% to 80% were seen once. Study-wide points: Reportedly, cytomegalovirus status was diagnosed with high sensitivity and specificity. Earlier findings revealed that most TCR beta V segments proved productive either about 87% or about 30% of the time. In a later analysis, TCR beta V- and J-gene trimming was associated with a missense DCLRE1C variant.

Germline values: CDR1 SGDLS, CDR2 YYNGEE. V gave up 5 bases and J gave up 2 bases; unmatched junction bases: 11. The CDR3 covers 16 residues. A remark on this clone: Its target is not known.

This chain uses TRBV9 with TRBJ2-7, with 9 bases that match TRBD1. The clonotype comes from a man between 60 and 75 years old in good health and CMV-seropositive. Sequencing was performed on PBMCs. The CDR3 sequence: CASSPGQGFRAYEQYF. As DNA, the CDR3 is TGTGCCAGCAGTCCGGGACAGGGATTCCGCGCCTACGAGCAGTACTTC.